This TCR beta chain was found in a study of T cells expressing NK-cell markers. On the study more broadly: Seven HCMV-seropositive donors and one seronegative donor made up the eight sequenced donors. Findings of the study overall: In a handful of donors, dominant clonotypes made up about 28.3-60.1% of CD3+CD56-NKG2C+ cells.

With the 5' RACE reads reprocessed, TCRdb shows one record per CDR3 protein and no DNA. Seen in this sample are around 550,000 distinct CDR3 sequences; the ten most common clones hold about 3.6%. Notes on this clonotype: Its antigen is still unknown.

Germline V gene sequence: CDR1 MNHEY, CDR2 SVGEGT. The CDR3 has 16 residues. This TCR was recovered from a man younger than 35 in good health. The V and J genes are TRBV6-2 or TRBV6-3 and TRBJ2-1; the TCRdb call, TRBD2, lacks DNA for checking. What was sequenced was blood T cells: a sorted CD56 or NKG2C T cell subset, CD4+ or CD8+ T cells, or bulk PBMC T cells (not recorded which). CDR3: CASSYVGRIGPNEQFF.